This passage covers 29 T cell receptor beta chains from one sample sequenced in a study of blood T cell repertoires in COVID-19. Clones were sequenced by immunoSEQ multiplex PCR, and TCRdb holds only the in-frame ones, with some missing. The data show some 190,000 clones, roughly 90% seen once. The sequencing sample was made of peripheral blood. These receptors were taken from a man aged 18 to 30 with active or convalescent COVID-19.

The chain combines TRBV5-6 with TRBJ1-4; D is ambiguous. Germline V gene data show CDR1 as SGHDT and CDR2 as YYEEEE. This CDR3 is 15 amino acids long. The V end lost 3 bases, the J end lost 0 bases, and 9 bases lay between the germline ends. The CDR3 coding sequence is TGTGCCAGCAGCTCCCTCGGGGCAACTAATGAAAAACTGTTTTTT. Its protein is CASSSLGATNEKLFF.

This chain links TRBV6-6 with TRBJ1-2; TRBD1 agrees at 7 bases. Germline V gene sequence: CDR1 MNHNY, CDR2 SVGAGI (reference sequence). With V trimmed by 5 bases and J by 8 bases, 8 bases remained unmatched. This CDR3 has 13 amino acids. The CDR3 loop reads CASSDRQGNGYTF. In DNA form, the CDR3 reads TGTGCCAGCAGTGACCGACAGGGAAACGGCTACACCTTC.

This chain connects TRBV19 to TRBJ2-1; maybe TRBD2 (5 bases). The V gene lost 6 bases and the J gene lost 7 bases, with 16 bases spanning the gap. Germline V gene data show CDR1 as LNHDA and CDR2 as SQIVND (reference sequence). The CDR3 extends over 14 amino acids. The CDR3 sequence: CASRSWTSENEQFF. CDR3 coding DNA: TGTGCCAGTAGGAGCTGGACTTCTGAGAATGAGCAGTTCTTC. Based on the CDR3 plus reference TRBV19 and TRBJ2-1, the full variable domain is DGGITQSPKYLFRKEGQNVTLSCEQNLNHDAMYWYRQDPGQGLRLIYYSQIVNDFQKGDIAEGYSVSREKKESFPLTVTSAQKNPTAFYLCASRSWTSENEQFFGPGTRLTVL.

This clone was seen just once. The chain links TRBV2 to TRBJ2-6, with no clear D. Trimming stripped 6 bases from V and 0 bases from J, with 6 bases between. This CDR3 has 14 residues. Germline loops: CDR1 SNHLY, CDR2 FYNNEI. The CDR3 region is CASRDSSGANVLTF. The CDR3 DNA follows: TGTGCCAGCAGAGACTCCTCTGGGGCCAACGTCCTGACTTTC.

J is TRBJ1-1 and V is TRBV29-1; D is ambiguous. The CDR3 has 12 residues. V shed 3 bases and J shed 1 base, with 6 bases lying between them. Germline V gene lookup returns CDR1 SQVTM and CDR2 ANQGSEA. The CDR3 region is CSVDGGNTEAFF. CDR3 nucleotides: TGCAGCGTTGACGGAGGGAACACTGAAGCTTTCTTT.

The chain links TRBV6-5 to TRBJ1-1, with D possibly matching TRBD1 (6 bases). The ends were cut back, 4 bases at V and 4 bases at J, with 10 bases in the middle. The V gene's germline CDR1 is MNHEY and CDR2 SVGAGI. The CDR3 runs to 13 residues. The CDR3 DNA reads as TGTGCCAGCAGTTTTAACAGGGCCACTGAAGCTTTCTTT. Amino acid sequence: CASSFNRATEAFF.

The chain has TRBV10-3 and TRBJ2-1, with 8 bases identical to TRBD1. The CDR3 is 15 amino acids. From germline, CDR1 is ENHRY and CDR2 SYGVKD. V lost 4 bases and J lost 4; bases outside the gene matches: 6. For the CDR3, the DNA is TGTGCCATCAGTGTCGGACAGGGCGAGTACAATGAGCAGTTCTTC. Translation: CAISVGQGEYNEQFF.

This clone was seen a handful of times. The rearrangement joins TRBV18 to TRBJ1-2, with 9 bases matching TRBD1. CDR3 length: 15 amino acids. The germline gives CDR1 KGHSH, CDR2 LQKENI. J gave up 4 bases and V 2 bases, and 5 bases lay outside the gene matches. The CDR3 spells CASSPRDRGVYGYTF. DNA of the CDR3: TGTGCCAGCTCACCAAGAGACAGGGGGGTCTATGGCTACACCTTC.

The chain has TRBV5-6 and TRBJ2-3, with TRBD2 matching over 9 bases. V dropped 5 bases and J dropped 1; count of bases not matched to a gene: 8. This CDR3 is built from 16 residues. Germline values: CDR1 SGHDT, CDR2 YYEEEE. CDR3 protein: CASSLSLAGGTDTQYF. CDR3 nucleotide sequence: TGTGCCAGCAGTCTTAGCTTAGCGGGAGGCACAGATACGCAGTATTTT.

J is TRBJ2-1 and V is TRBV7-2; weak D call: TRBD2 (7 bases). The V gene lost 5 bases and the J gene lost 2 bases, with 19 bases spanning the gap. From germline, CDR1 is SGHTA and CDR2 FQGNSA. The CDR3 spans 17 residues. CDR3: CASSPRGAGSTYNEQFF. The CDR3 nucleotides read TGTGCCAGCAGCCCCCGGGGGGCGGGGTCCACCTACAATGAGCAGTTCTTC.

The rearrangement joins TRBV4-1 to TRBJ2-2, with 12 bases aligning to TRBD1. CDR1 is MGHRA, CDR2 YSYEKL, per germline. V lost 6 bases, J lost 7 bases, and 15 bases stayed unmatched. The CDR3 extends over 18 amino acids. CDR3 DNA sequence: TGCGCCAGCAGAGAAATTCCGGGACAGGGGGCCGCTGTCGGGGAGCTGTTTTTT. It yields the protein CASREIPGQGAAVGELFF.

In nucleotides, the CDR3 is TGTGCCAGCAGTTACCCGACCGGGGTTTCAGGAAACACCATATATTTT. Translation gives CASSYPTGVSGNTIYF. The chain joins TRBV6-6 to TRBJ1-3; D gene ambiguous. CDR1 MNHNY and CDR2 SVGAGI come from the germline V gene (reference sequence). This CDR3 spans 16 amino acids. Trimming stripped 2 bases from V and 4 bases from J, with 15 bases between.

The chain employs TRBV7-2 and TRBJ2-2; D remains unclear. Germline V gene lookup returns CDR1 SGHTA and CDR2 FQGNSA. Trimming shortened V by 3 bases and J by 3 bases, and 2 bases separated the two germline ends. This CDR3 contains 12 residues. DNA of the CDR3: TGTGCCAGCAGCTTCGACACCGGGGAGCTGTTTTTT. It is translated as CASSFDTGELFF. Full variable domain (missing parts from reference TRBV7-2 and TRBJ2-2): GAGVSQSPSNKVTEKGKDVELRCDPISGHTALYWYRQSLGQGLEFLIYFQGNSAPDKSGLPSDRFSAERTGGSVSTLTIQRTQQEDSAVYLCASSFDTGELFFGEGSRLTVL.

The V and J genes are TRBV5-1 and TRBJ2-2, with 10 nucleotides matching TRBD2. The CDR3 contains 18 residues. V dropped 2 bases and J dropped 0; count of bases not matched to a gene: 7. Germline V lookup: CDR1 SGHRS, CDR2 YFSETQ. CDR3 sequence (DNA): TGCGCCAGCAGCTTAGCCCTAGCGGGGGCCGCGAACACCGGGGAGCTGTTTTTT. It translates to CASSLALAGAANTGELFF.

The rearrangement links TRBV4-1 to TRBJ2-6; D may be TRBD2 (6 bases). The V end was cut by 1 base, the J end by 3 bases, with 7 bases between. CDR3 size: 15 residues. CDR1 and CDR2 (germline): MGHRA, YSYEKL. The CDR3: CASSQAGDGANVLTF. The CDR3 DNA is TGCGCCAGCAGCCAAGCGGGGGATGGGGCCAACGTCCTGACTTTC.

The chain recombines TRBV11-2 with TRBJ2-1; 8 nucleotides match TRBD2. J lost 2 bases, V lost 5 bases, and 5 bases had no gene match. CDR1 and CDR2 from the germline V gene are SGHAT and FQNNGV. The CDR3 spans 15 residues. The CDR3, as DNA: TGTGCCAGCAGCGTTTTGGGACTAGCCTACAATGAGCAGTTCTTC. It specifies CASSVLGLAYNEQFF.

This clone has more than one count but fewer than ten. This rearrangement joins TRBV7-2 to TRBJ2-2; 7 bases agree with TRBD2. This CDR3 region has 15 residues. With 7 bases clipped from V and 2 bases from J, the junction kept 7 bases outside the gene matches. Germline V lookup: CDR1 SGHTA, CDR2 FQGNSA. The CDR3 DNA reads as TGTGCCAGCATCGGACCTAGCGGTAACACCGGGGAGCTGTTTTTT. This gives the protein CASIGPSGNTGELFF.

The chain carries TRBV9 and TRBJ1-2; 9 nucleotides agree with TRBD1. V was pared by 4 bases and J by 1 base, with 8 bases of the junction left unmatched. The CDR3 sequence is 16 residues long. Germline V CDR1 and CDR2: SGDLS, YYNGEE. The CDR3 DNA reads as TGTGCCAGCAGCACGGCAAGGACAGGGGATAACTATGGCTACACCTTC. Translated: CASSTARTGDNYGYTF. Variable domain in full (rest from reference TRBV9 and TRBJ1-2): DSGVTQTPKHLITATGQRVTLRCSPRSGDLSVYWYQQSLDQGLQFLIQYYNGEERAKGNILERFSAQQFPDLHSELNLSSLELGDSALYFCASSTARTGDNYGYTFGSGTRLTVV.

This clone was recorded a few times. The genes are TRBV11-1 and TRBJ1-5; perhaps TRBD1 as D (5 bases). Trimming cost V 5 bases and J 5 bases, with 16 bases left between them. This CDR3 region has 15 residues. The germline CDR1 and CDR2 sequences are SGHAT and FQDESV (reference sequence). The CDR3 nucleotides are TGTGCCAGCAGCCCTGGGGCGGGGATCCATCAGCCCCAGCATTTT. It is translated as CASSPGAGIHQPQHF.

The genes are TRBV5-5 and TRBJ2-3; 8 bases map to TRBD1. The trim removed 3 bases at V and 5 bases at J, leaving 2 bases unmatched. The CDR3 covers 13 residues. Germline V gene lookup returns CDR1 SGHKS and CDR2 YYEKEE (reference sequence). CDR3 sequence: CASSSDRGDTQYF. CDR3 DNA: TGTGCCAGCAGCTCTGACAGGGGAGATACGCAGTATTTT.

The J gene is TRBJ1-2, the V gene TRBV10-3; 12 positions agree with TRBD1. Germline V CDR1 and CDR2: ENHRY, SYGVKD. The CDR3 loop spans 17 amino acids. J was trimmed by 0 bases and V by 3 bases; bases with no gene match: 5. CDR3 protein: CAISEPGQGATNYGYTF. The CDR3 DNA is TGTGCCATCAGTGAACCGGGACAGGGGGCGACTAACTATGGCTACACCTTC.

This clone was picked up a small number of times. The J gene is TRBJ2-2, the V gene TRBV6-6, with D perhaps TRBD1 (6 bases). V gave up 6 bases and J gave up 4 bases, with 15 bases separating them. The CDR3 is 15 residues long. The germline gives CDR1 MNHNY, CDR2 SVGAGI (reference sequence). The CDR3 region is CASSSTGQPTGELFF. CDR3 sequence (DNA): TGTGCCAGCAGCTCAACCGGACAGCCCACCGGGGAGCTGTTTTTT.

The CDR3 loop reads CASSPASGGGDSPLHF. The CDR3 coding sequence is TGTGCCAGCAGCCCCGCCTCGGGAGGTGGGGATTCACCCCTCCACTTT. The chain links TRBV11-1 to TRBJ1-6; D not resolved. Germline-derived CDR1 and CDR2 are SGHAT and FQDESV (reference sequence). Trimming stripped 5 bases from V and 8 bases from J, with 19 bases between. CDR3 size: 16 residues.

V is TRBV2 and J is TRBJ1-5; D is perhaps TRBD1 (6 bases). V was clipped by 1 base and J by 3 bases, with 13 bases between them. Germline-derived CDR1 and CDR2 are SNHLY and FYNNEI. The CDR3 totals 16 residues. The CDR3 coding sequence is TGTGCCAGCAGTGAAGAAGTGACAGGCCACAATCAGCCCCAGCATTTT. It translates to CASSEEVTGHNQPQHF.

The genes are TRBV3-1 (or the pseudogene TRBV3-2) and TRBJ2-1; D gene unclear. Trimming pared 2 bases from V and 6 bases from J, leaving 14 bases between. The CDR3 is 15 amino acids. Per the germline V gene, CDR1 is LGHDT and CDR2 is YNNKEL (reference sequence). The CDR3 DNA is TGTGCCAGCAGCCAAACCCGACACGGAAGCAATGAGCAGTTCTTC. Translation gives CASSQTRHGSNEQFF.

This clone was observed a handful of times. This rearrangement joins TRBV6-5 to TRBJ2-7, with a possible D match to TRBD2 (6 bases). Germline CDR1 is MNHEY and CDR2 is SVGAGI. The CDR3 contains 14 residues. Trimming cost V 2 bases and J 3 bases, with 11 bases left between them. The CDR3 DNA reads TGTGCCAGCAGTTACGGGAGGATGGTCTACGAGCAGTACTTC. Translation gives CASSYGRMVYEQYF.

This clone was found once. The CDR3 region is CASSPGQARNEQFF. CDR3 coding DNA: TGTGCCAGCAGCCCGGGACAGGCCCGCAATGAGCAGTTCTTC. The V and J genes are TRBV6-5 and TRBJ2-1, with 8 bases fitting TRBD1. Germline V CDR1 and CDR2: MNHEY, SVGAGI. The J segment lost 6 bases and the V segment lost 6 bases, leaving 7 bases of the junction unmatched. There are 14 residues in the CDR3.

CDR3 amino acids: CASRSGPNQPQHF. The DNA of the CDR3 is TGTGCCAGTAGATCAGGGCCCAATCAGCCCCAGCATTTT. This chain uses TRBV19 with TRBJ1-5, with TRBD1 as a possible D gene (5 bases). V was pared by 6 bases and J by 3 bases, with 9 bases between. The germline V gene has CDR1 LNHDA and CDR2 SQIVND (reference sequence). CDR3 size: 13 residues.

V and J are TRBV7-9 and TRBJ1-1; unclear D gene. There are 15 residues in the CDR3. The germline gives CDR1 SEHNR, CDR2 FQNEAQ (reference sequence). V was clipped by 5 bases and J by 4 bases, with 17 bases between them. The CDR3: CASSPQSGFSTEAFF. DNA for the CDR3: TGTGCCAGCAGCCCTCAATCCGGGTTTAGCACTGAAGCTTTCTTT. The whole variable domain, filled in from reference TRBV7-9 and TRBJ1-1, reads DTGVSQNPRHKITKRGQNVTFRCDPISEHNRLYWYRQTLGQGPEFLTYFQNEAQLEKSRLLSDRFSAERPKGSFSTLEIQRTEQGDSAMYLCASSPQSGFSTEAFFGQGTRLTVV.